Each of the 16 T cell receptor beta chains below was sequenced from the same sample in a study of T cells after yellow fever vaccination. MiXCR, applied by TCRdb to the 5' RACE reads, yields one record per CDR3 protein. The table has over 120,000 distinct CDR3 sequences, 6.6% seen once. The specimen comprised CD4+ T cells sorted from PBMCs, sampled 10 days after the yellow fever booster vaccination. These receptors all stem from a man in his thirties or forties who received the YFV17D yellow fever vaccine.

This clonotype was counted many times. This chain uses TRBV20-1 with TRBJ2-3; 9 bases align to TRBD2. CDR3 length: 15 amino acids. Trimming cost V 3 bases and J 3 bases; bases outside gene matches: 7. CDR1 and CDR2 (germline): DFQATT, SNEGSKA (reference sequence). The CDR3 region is CSASPPGLATDTQYF. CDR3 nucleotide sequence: TGCAGTGCTAGCCCACCGGGACTAGCAACAGATACGCAGTATTTT.

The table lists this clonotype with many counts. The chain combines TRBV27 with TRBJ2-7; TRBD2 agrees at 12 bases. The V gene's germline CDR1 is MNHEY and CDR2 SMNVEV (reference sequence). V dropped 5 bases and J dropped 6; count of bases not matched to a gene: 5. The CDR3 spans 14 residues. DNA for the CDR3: TGTGCCAGCAGTCTGACTAGCGGGAGAGGCGAGCAGTACTTC. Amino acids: CASSLTSGRGEQYF.

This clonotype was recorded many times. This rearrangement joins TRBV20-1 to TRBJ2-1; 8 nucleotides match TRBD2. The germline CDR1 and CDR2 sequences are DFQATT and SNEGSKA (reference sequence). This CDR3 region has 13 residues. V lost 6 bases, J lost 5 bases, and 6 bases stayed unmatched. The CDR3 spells CSATAGGNNEQFF. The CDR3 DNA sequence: TGCAGTGCAACCGCGGGGGGCAACAATGAGCAGTTCTTC.

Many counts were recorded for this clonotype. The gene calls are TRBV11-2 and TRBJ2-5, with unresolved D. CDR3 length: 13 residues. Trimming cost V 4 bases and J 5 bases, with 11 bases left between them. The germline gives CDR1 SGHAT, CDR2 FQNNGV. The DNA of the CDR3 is TGTGCCAGCAGCTCATCTGTTCGGGAGACCCAGTACTTC. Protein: CASSSSVRETQYF. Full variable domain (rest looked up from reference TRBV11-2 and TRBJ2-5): EAGVAQSPRYKIIEKRQSVAFWCNPISGHATLYWYQQILGQGPKLLIQFQNNGVVDDSQLPKDRFSAERLKGVDSTLKIQPAKLEDSAVYLCASSSSVRETQYFGPGTRLLVL.

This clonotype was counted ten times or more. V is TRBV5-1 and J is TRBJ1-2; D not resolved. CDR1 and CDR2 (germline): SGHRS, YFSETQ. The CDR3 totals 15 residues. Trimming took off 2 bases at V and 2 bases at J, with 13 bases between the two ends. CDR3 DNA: TGCGCCAGCAGCTTTGGCGATTCGGGCAACTATGGCTACACCTTC. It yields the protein CASSFGDSGNYGYTF.

CDR3 loop: CASSQEGPGKPGETQYF. The CDR3 bases are TGCGCCAGCAGCCAAGAGGGGCCGGGAAAACCCGGGGAGACCCAGTACTTC. This chain links TRBV4-1 with TRBJ2-5; D may be TRBD1 or TRBD2 (5 bases each). This CDR3 has 17 residues. The germline V and J ends were trimmed by 0 bases and 5 bases, with 19 bases remaining between them. Germline CDR1 is MGHRA and CDR2 is YSYEKL.

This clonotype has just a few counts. Here the CDR3 DNA reads TGTGCCTGGAGTAGAACGGACAAGCAGTACTTC. Protein sequence: CAWSRTDKQYF. V is TRBV30 and J is TRBJ2-7; tentative D call: TRBD1 (5 bases). Germline-derived CDR1 and CDR2 are GTSNPN and SVGIG (reference sequence). Trimming took 2 bases from V and 8 from J, leaving 10 bases between them. The CDR3 consists of 11 residues.

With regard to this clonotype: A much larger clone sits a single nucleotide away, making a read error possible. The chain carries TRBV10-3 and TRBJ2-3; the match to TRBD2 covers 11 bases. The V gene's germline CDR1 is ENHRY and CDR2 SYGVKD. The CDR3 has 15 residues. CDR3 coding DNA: TGTGGCATCAGGGGGACTAGCGGTGGCACAGATACGCAGTATTTT. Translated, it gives CGIRGTSGGTDTQYF.

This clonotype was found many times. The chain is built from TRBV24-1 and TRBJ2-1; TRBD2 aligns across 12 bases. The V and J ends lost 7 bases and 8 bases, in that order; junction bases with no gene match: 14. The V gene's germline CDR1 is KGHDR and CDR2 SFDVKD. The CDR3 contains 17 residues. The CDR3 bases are TGTGCCACCAGCGAACACCCTAGCGGGAGGGTTGGGTATGAGCAGTTCTTC. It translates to CATSEHPSGRVGYEQFF.

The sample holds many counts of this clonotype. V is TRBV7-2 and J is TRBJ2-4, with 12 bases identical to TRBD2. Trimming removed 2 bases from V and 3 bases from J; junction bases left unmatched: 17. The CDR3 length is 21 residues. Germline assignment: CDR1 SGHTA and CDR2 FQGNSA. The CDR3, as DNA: TGTGCCAGCAGCTTATCGAGTGGGCTAGCGGGAGGGCCCGGGCACAAAAACATTCAGTACTTC. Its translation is CASSLSSGLAGGPGHKNIQYF.

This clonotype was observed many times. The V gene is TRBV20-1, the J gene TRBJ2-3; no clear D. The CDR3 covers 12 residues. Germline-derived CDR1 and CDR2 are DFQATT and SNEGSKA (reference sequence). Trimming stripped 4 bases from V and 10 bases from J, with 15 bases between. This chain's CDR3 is CSATLEATAQYF. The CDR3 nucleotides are TGCAGTGCTACCCTTGAGGCTACGGCGCAGTATTTT.

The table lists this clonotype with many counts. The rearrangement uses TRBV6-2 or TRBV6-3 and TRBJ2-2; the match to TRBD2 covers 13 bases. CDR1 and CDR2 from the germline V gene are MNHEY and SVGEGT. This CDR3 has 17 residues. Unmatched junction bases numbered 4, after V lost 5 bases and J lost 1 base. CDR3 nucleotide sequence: TGTGCCAGCAGTCCCCGGACTAGCGGGAGGAACACCGGGGAGCTGTTTTTT. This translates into CASSPRTSGRNTGELFF.

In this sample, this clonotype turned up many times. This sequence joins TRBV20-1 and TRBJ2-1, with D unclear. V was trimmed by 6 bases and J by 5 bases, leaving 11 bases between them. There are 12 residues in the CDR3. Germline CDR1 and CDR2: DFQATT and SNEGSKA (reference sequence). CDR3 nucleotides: TGCAGTGCCCCGAGGCTAGACAATGAGCAGTTCTTC. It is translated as CSAPRLDNEQFF.

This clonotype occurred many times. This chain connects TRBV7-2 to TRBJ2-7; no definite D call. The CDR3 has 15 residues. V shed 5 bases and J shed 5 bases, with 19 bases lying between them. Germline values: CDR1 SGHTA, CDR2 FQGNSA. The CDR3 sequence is CASSLRASLIHEQYF. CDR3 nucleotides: TGTGCCAGCAGCCTTAGGGCTAGTTTAATCCACGAGCAGTACTTC.

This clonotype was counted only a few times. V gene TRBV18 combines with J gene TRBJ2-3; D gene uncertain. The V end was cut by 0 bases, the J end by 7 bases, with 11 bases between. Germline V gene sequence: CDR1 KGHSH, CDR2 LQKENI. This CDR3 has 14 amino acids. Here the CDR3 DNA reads TGTGCCAGCTCACCACCGGAAGGGTCGAATACGCAGTATTTT. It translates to CASSPPEGSNTQYF.

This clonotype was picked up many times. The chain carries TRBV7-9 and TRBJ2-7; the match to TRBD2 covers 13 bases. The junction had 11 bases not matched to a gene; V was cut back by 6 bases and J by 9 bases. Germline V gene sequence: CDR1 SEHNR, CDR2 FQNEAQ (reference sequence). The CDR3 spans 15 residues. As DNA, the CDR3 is TGTGCCAGCAGGCCTGGGACTAGCGGGACCGGACGGCAGTACTTC. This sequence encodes CASRPGTSGTGRQYF.